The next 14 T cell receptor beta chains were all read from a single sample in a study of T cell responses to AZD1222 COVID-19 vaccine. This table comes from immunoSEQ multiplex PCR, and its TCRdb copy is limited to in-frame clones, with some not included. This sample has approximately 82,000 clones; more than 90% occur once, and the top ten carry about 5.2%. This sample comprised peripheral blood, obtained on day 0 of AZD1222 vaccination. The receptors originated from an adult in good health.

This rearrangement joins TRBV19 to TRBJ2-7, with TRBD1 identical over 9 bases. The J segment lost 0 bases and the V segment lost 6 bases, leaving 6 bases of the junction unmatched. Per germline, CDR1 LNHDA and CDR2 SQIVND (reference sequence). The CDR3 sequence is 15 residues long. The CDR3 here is CASRTGGSGSYEQYF. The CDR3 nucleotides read TGTGCCAGTAGAACAGGGGGCAGCGGCTCCTACGAGCAGTACTTC.

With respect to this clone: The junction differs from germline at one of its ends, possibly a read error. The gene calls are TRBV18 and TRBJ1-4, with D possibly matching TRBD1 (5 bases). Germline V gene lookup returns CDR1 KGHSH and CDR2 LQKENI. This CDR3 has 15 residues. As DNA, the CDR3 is TGTGCCAGCTCGTATACTCAGGGCCATAATGAAGAACTGTTTTTT. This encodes CASSYTQGHNEELFF.

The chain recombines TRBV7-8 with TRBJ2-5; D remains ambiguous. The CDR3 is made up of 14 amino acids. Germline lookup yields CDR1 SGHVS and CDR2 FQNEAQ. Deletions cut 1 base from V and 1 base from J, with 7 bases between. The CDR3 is CASSLVGPQETQYF. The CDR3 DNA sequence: TGTGCCAGCAGCTTAGTAGGGCCCCAAGAGACCCAGTACTTC. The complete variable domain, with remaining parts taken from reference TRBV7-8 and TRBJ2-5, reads GAGVSQSPRYKVAKRGQDVALRCDPISGHVSLFWYQQALGQGPEFLTYFQNEAQLDKSGLPSDRFFAERPEGSVSTLKIQRTQQEDSAVYLCASSLVGPQETQYFGPGTRLLVL.

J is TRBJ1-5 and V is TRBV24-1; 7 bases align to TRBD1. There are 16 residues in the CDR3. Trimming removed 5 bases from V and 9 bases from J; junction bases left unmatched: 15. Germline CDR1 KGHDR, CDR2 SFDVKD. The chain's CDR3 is CATSGPETGRRGPQHF. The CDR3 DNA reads TGTGCCACCAGTGGCCCGGAGACAGGGAGGAGAGGGCCCCAGCATTTT.

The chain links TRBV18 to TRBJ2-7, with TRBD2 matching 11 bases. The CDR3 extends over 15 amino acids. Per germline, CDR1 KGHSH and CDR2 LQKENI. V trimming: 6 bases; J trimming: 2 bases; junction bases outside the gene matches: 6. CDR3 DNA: TGTGCCAGCTCGGATTCTAGCGGGGGGCCCTACGAGCAGTACTTC. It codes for CASSDSSGGPYEQYF.

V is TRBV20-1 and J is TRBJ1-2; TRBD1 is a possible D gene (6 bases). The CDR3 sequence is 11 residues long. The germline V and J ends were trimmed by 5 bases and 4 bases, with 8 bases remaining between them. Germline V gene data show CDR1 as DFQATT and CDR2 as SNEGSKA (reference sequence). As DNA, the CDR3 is TGCAGTGCTTGGGACATCTATGGCTACACCTTC. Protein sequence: CSAWDIYGYTF.

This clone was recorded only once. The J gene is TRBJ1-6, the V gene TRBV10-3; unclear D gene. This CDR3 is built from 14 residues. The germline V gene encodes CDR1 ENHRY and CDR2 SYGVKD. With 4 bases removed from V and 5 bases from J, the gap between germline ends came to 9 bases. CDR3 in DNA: TGTGCCATCAGTGTGGCAGGCGATAATTCACCCCTCCACTTT. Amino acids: CAISVAGDNSPLHF.

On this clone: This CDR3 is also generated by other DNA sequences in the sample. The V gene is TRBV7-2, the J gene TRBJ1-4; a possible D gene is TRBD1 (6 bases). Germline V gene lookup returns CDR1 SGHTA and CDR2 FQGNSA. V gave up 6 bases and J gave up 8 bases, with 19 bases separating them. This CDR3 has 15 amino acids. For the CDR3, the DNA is TGTGCCAGCAGTTTTCAGGGGAAGAGACTGGAAAAACTGTTTTTT. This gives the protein CASSFQGKRLEKLFF. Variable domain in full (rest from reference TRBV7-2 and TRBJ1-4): GAGVSQSPSNKVTEKGKDVELRCDPISGHTALYWYRQSLGQGLEFLIYFQGNSAPDKSGLPSDRFSAERTGGSVSTLTIQRTQQEDSAVYLCASSFQGKRLEKLFFGSGTQLSVL.

In DNA form, the CDR3 reads TGTGCCAGCAGCCGAGACATGGCTGTCGGTCAGCCCCAGCATTTT. Translated, it gives CASSRDMAVGQPQHF. The rearrangement uses TRBV27 and TRBJ1-5; D uncertain. V was shortened by 6 bases and J by 6 bases, with 18 bases between the two germline ends. The germline CDR1 and CDR2 sequences are MNHEY and SMNVEV (reference sequence). The CDR3 runs to 15 residues.

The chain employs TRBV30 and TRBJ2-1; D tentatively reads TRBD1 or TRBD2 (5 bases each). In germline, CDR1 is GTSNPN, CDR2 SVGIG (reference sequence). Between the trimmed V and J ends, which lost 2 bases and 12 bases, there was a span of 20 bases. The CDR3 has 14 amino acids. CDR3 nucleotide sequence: TGTGCCTGGAGTTTGAAGGTTGACCGAGGGGTGCAGTTCTTC. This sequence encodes CAWSLKVDRGVQFF.

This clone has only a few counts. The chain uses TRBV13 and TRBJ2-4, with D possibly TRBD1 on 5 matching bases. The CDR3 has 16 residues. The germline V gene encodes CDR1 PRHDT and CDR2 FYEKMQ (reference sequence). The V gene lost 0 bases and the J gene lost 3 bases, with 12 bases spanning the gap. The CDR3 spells CASSLGQSQGKNIQYF. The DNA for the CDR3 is TGTGCCAGCAGCTTAGGTCAATCTCAGGGCAAAAACATTCAGTACTTC.

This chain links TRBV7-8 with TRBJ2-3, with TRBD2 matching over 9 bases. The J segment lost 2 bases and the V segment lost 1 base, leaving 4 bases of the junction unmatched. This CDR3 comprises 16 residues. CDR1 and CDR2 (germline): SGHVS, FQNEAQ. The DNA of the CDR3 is TGTGCCAGCAGCTTAGATAGCGGGGGAGTCACAGATACGCAGTATTTT. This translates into CASSLDSGGVTDTQYF.

CDR3 DNA sequence: TGTGCCAGCAGCCCCAGTTATTACAGCGAAGCTTTCTTT. Protein: CASSPSYYSEAFF. The chain recombines TRBV7-8 with TRBJ1-1; D unresolved. The CDR3 covers 13 residues. Looked up from germline, CDR1 is SGHVS and CDR2 is FQNEAQ. Between the trimmed V and J ends, which lost 5 bases and 8 bases, there was a span of 15 bases.

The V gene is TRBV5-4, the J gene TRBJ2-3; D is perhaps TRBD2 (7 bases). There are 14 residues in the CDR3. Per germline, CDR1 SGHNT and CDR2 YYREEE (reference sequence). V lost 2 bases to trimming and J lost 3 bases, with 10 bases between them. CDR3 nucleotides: TGTGCCAGCAGCTTAGGGGGGGCAACAGATACGCAGTATTTT. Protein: CASSLGGATDTQYF.